This is a list of T cell receptor beta chains from one sample in a study of cytomegalovirus exposure and HLA in healthy donors. Sequenced by immunoSEQ multiplex PCR; TCRdb stores in-frame clones only, minus some. This sample has around 120,000 clones, with approximately 88% found just once. The specimen sequenced was PBMCs. Receptors originate from a woman aged 18-29 years in good health and CMV-seropositive. The CDR3 runs from the conserved cysteine through the conserved F or W. The D gene is left open where the match is weak. Clone size is stated in some rows and not others, as once, few, many or a class when expanded.

length: 18
V: TRBV5-1
D: TRBD2
size: .
J: TRBJ2-2
CDR3: CASSQRKTSGGITGELFF
DNA: TGCGCCAGCAGCCAAAGAAAGACTAGCGGGGGGATAACCGGGGAGCTGTTTTTT

length: 16
V: TRBV5-1
D: TRBD1
size: .
J: TRBJ1-1
CDR3: CASSLRDRTMNTEAFF
DNA: TGCGCCAGCAGCCTCCGGGACAGGACCATGAACACTGAAGCTTTCTTT

length: 16
V: TRBV5-8
D: TRBD2
size: .
J: TRBJ2-1
CDR3: CASSFVASGGAWEQFF
DNA: TGTGCCAGCAGCTTCGTGGCTAGCGGGGGGGCTTGGGAGCAGTTCTTC

length: 17
V: TRBV25-1
D: .
size: .
J: TRBJ1-4
CDR3: CASSAEGPSPRNEKLFF
DNA: TGTGCCAGCAGTGCGGAGGGACCCTCCCCACGTAATGAAAAACTGTTTTTT

length: 14
V: TRBV2
D: TRBD2
size: .
J: TRBJ2-3
CDR3: CASRGLAATDTQYF
DNA: TGTGCCAGCAGGGGACTAGCGGCCACAGATACGCAGTATTTT

length: 13
V: TRBV6-5
D: .
size: .
J: TRBJ1-2
CDR3: CASSQSRDSIAHF
DNA: TGTGCCAGCAGCCAGAGCCGAGACAGTATTGCTCACTTC

length: 13
V: TRBV2
D: .
size: once
J: TRBJ1-1
CDR3: CATKDSLGTEAFF
DNA: TGTGCCACCAAGGACAGCTTGGGCACTGAAGCTTTCTTT

length: 15
V: TRBV5-1
D: .
size: .
J: TRBJ2-2
CDR3: CASSLGSEKAGELFF
DNA: TGCGCCAGCAGCCTAGGATCGGAGAAGGCCGGGGAGCTGTTTTTT

length: 14
V: TRBV19
D: TRBD1
size: .
J: TRBJ2-5
CDR3: CASSNRGKRETQYF
DNA: TGTGCCAGTAGTAACAGGGGCAAAAGAGAGACCCAGTACTTC

length: 14
V: TRBV2
D: TRBD2
size: .
J: TRBJ2-1
CDR3: CASSTAGGYNEQFF
DNA: TGTGCCAGCAGTACAGCGGGGGGCTACAATGAGCAGTTCTTC

length: 14
V: TRBV30
D: .
size: .
J: TRBJ1-1
CDR3: CASGGGRVNTEAFF
DNA: TGTGCCTCGGGGGGGGGTCGGGTGAACACTGAAGCTTTCTTT

length: 14
V: TRBV9
D: TRBD1
size: .
J: TRBJ1-2
CDR3: CASSVEGAAYGYTF
DNA: TGTGCCAGCAGCGTAGAGGGGGCCGCCTATGGCTACACCTTC

length: 19
V: TRBV10-2
D: TRBD2
size: .
J: TRBJ2-7
CDR3: CASGPPGLAGGRGSYEQYF
DNA: TGCGCCAGCGGACCCCCGGGACTAGCGGGAGGGAGGGGCTCCTACGAGCAGTACTTC

length: 12
V: TRBV6-1
D: TRBD1
size: .
J: TRBJ1-1
CDR3: CASRGQGGEAFF
DNA: TGTGCCAGCAGAGGACAGGGAGGTGAAGCTTTCTTT

length: 13
V: TRBV19
D: .
size: .
J: TRBJ1-2
CDR3: CASKMAGGEGYTF
DNA: TGTGCCAGTAAAATGGCCGGAGGGGAGGGCTACACCTTC

length: 11
V: TRBV30
D: .
size: .
J: TRBJ1-2
CDR3: CAWSGVGGYTF
DNA: TGTGCCTGGAGCGGGGTGGGGGGCTACACCTTC

length: 14
V: TRBV6-5
D: .
size: .
J: TRBJ1-2
CDR3: CASSHQGGSDGYTF
DNA: TGTGCCAGCAGTCACCAGGGCGGAAGCGATGGCTACACCTTC

length: 16
V: TRBV2
D: TRBD2
size: .
J: TRBJ2-4
CDR3: CASRAGGGLAKNIQYF
DNA: TGTGCCAGCAGGGCGGGGGGGGGACTGGCCAAAAACATTCAGTACTTC

length: 13
V: TRBV11-2
D: .
size: few
J: TRBJ1-1
CDR3: CASSSIRVAEAFF
DNA: TGTGCCAGCAGCTCAATCCGGGTCGCTGAAGCTTTCTTT

length: 11
V: TRBV30
D: .
size: .
J: TRBJ2-1
CDR3: CAWRLYNEQFF
DNA: TGTGCCTGGAGGCTATACAATGAGCAGTTCTTC

length: 13
V: TRBV18
D: TRBD1
size: .
J: TRBJ1-1
CDR3: CASSPRGSIEAFF
DNA: TGTGCCAGCTCCCCCAGGGGGAGTATTGAAGCTTTCTTT

length: 14
V: TRBV11-3
D: .
size: .
J: TRBJ2-1
CDR3: CASSYNWRDNEQFF
DNA: TGTGCCAGCAGCTACAACTGGAGGGACAATGAGCAGTTCTTC

length: 15
V: TRBV9
D: TRBD1
size: .
J: TRBJ2-1
CDR3: CASSARQGTYNEQFF
DNA: TGTGCCAGCAGCGCCCGACAGGGGACCTACAATGAGCAGTTCTTC

length: 15
V: TRBV4-1
D: TRBD2
size: .
J: TRBJ2-2
CDR3: CASSAPLADTGELFF
DNA: TGCGCCAGCAGCGCGCCACTAGCGGACACCGGGGAGCTGTTTTTT

length: 14
V: TRBV2
D: .
size: .
J: TRBJ2-7
CDR3: CASSDASFGSEQYF
DNA: TGTGCCAGCAGTGATGCTAGCTTCGGGTCCGAGCAGTACTTC

length: 15
V: TRBV4-1
D: TRBD1
size: .
J: TRBJ2-1
CDR3: CASSQGQGWVNEQFF
DNA: TGCGCCAGCAGCCAAGGACAGGGATGGGTCAATGAGCAGTTCTTC

length: 15
V: TRBV11-2
D: TRBD1
size: once
J: TRBJ1-1
CDR3: CASSLRDRVDTEAFF
DNA: TGTGCCAGCAGCCTCCGGGACAGGGTGGACACTGAAGCTTTCTTT

length: 15
V: TRBV7-9
D: .
size: few
J: TRBJ2-1
CDR3: CASSLLAVRNNEQFF
DNA: TGTGCCAGCAGCTTGCTAGCCGTACGGAACAATGAGCAGTTCTTC

length: 15
V: TRBV19
D: TRBD1
size: .
J: TRBJ1-5
CDR3: CASSQGTGYNQPQHF
DNA: TGTGCCAGTTCTCAGGGGACAGGGTACAATCAGCCCCAGCATTTT

length: 14
V: TRBV5-1
D: TRBD1
size: .
J: TRBJ1-1
CDR3: CASSLDIRGPEAFF
DNA: TGCGCCAGCAGCTTGGACATCAGGGGGCCTGAAGCTTTCTTT

length: 15
V: TRBV2
D: TRBD2
size: .
J: TRBJ2-5
CDR3: CASSVQRGGQETQYF
DNA: TGTGCCAGCAGTGTCCAGCGGGGGGGCCAAGAGACCCAGTACTTC

length: 13
V: TRBV2
D: .
size: few
J: TRBJ1-2
CDR3: CASSENGLYGYTF
DNA: TGTGCCAGCAGTGAAAACGGGTTATATGGCTACACCTTC

length: 15
V: TRBV18
D: .
size: few
J: TRBJ1-2
CDR3: CASSPFAGEGYGYTF
DNA: TGTGCCAGCTCACCCTTTGCAGGGGAAGGCTATGGCTACACCTTC

length: 16
V: TRBV4-1
D: TRBD1
size: .
J: TRBJ1-1
CDR3: CASSPNPGQKNTEAFF
DNA: TGCGCCAGCAGCCCGAATCCGGGACAGAAGAACACTGAAGCTTTCTTT

length: 14
V: TRBV5-1
D: .
size: .
J: TRBJ1-2
CDR3: CASSANSVNYGYTF
DNA: TGCGCCAGCAGCGCTAACTCTGTTAACTATGGCTACACCTTC

length: 12
V: TRBV7-2
D: .
size: .
J: TRBJ2-7
CDR3: CASSAVYELQYF
DNA: TGTGCCAGCAGCGCGGTCTATGAGTTGCAGTACTTC

length: 15
V: TRBV15
D: .
size: .
J: TRBJ1-2
CDR3: CATSRDPYGDYGYTF
DNA: TGTGCCACCAGCAGAGATCCGTATGGAGACTATGGCTACACCTTC

length: 15
V: TRBV27
D: TRBD1
size: .
J: TRBJ2-1
CDR3: CASSSGTGSYNEQFF
DNA: TGTGCCAGCAGTTCCGGGACAGGGTCCTACAATGAGCAGTTCTTC

length: 15
V: TRBV5-1
D: TRBD2
size: .
J: TRBJ2-7
CDR3: CASSLTSGSFNEQYF
DNA: TGCGCCAGCAGCTTGACTAGCGGGAGTTTCAACGAGCAGTACTTC

length: 15
V: TRBV10-3
D: TRBD2
size: .
J: TRBJ2-1
CDR3: CAISPGLALHNEQFF
DNA: TGTGCCATCAGCCCCGGACTAGCGCTCCACAATGAGCAGTTCTTC

length: 14
V: TRBV27
D: TRBD1
size: .
J: TRBJ2-7
CDR3: CASSLAGGLYEQYF
DNA: TGTGCCAGCAGTTTGGCAGGGGGCCTCTACGAGCAGTACTTC

length: 13
V: TRBV7-9
D: TRBD1
size: once
J: TRBJ1-6
CDR3: CASRHRGDSPLHF
DNA: TGTGCCAGCAGACACAGGGGTGACTCACCCCTCCACTTT

length: 15
V: TRBV6-6
D: .
size: .
J: TRBJ1-5
CDR3: CASSYSMTGGQPQHF
DNA: TGTGCCAGCAGTTACTCGATGACAGGCGGGCAGCCCCAGCATTTT

length: 16
V: TRBV27
D: TRBD2
size: .
J: TRBJ2-3
CDR3: CASSLVWTRATDTQYF
DNA: TGTGCCAGCAGTTTAGTGTGGACTAGGGCTACAGATACGCAGTATTTT

length: 15
V: TRBV19
D: .
size: .
J: TRBJ1-5
CDR3: CASSIGSLSNQPQHF
DNA: TGTGCCAGTAGTATTGGCAGTCTTAGCAATCAGCCCCAGCATTTT

length: 14
V: TRBV27
D: .
size: .
J: TRBJ2-2
CDR3: CASKSRGRTGELFF
DNA: TGTGCCAGCAAAAGTCGGGGAAGGACCGGGGAGCTGTTTTTT